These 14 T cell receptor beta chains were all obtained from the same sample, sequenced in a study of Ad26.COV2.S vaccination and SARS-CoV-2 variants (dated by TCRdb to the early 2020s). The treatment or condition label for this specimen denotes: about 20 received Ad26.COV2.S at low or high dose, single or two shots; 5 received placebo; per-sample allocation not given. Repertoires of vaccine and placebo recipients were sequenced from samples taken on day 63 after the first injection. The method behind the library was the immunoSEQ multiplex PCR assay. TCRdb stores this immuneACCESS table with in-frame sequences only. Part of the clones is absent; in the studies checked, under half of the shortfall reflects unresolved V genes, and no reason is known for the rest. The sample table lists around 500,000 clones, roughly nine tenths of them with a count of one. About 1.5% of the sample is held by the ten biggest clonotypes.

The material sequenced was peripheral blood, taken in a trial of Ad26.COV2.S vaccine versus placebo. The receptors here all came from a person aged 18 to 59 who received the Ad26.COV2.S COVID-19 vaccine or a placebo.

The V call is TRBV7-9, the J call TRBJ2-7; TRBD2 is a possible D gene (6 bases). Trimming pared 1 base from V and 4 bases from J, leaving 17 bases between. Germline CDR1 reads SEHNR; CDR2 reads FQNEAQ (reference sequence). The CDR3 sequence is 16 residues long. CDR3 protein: CASSLVAGEASYEQYF. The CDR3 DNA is TGTGCCAGCAGCTTAGTGGCTGGGGAGGCGTCGTACGAGCAGTACTTC.

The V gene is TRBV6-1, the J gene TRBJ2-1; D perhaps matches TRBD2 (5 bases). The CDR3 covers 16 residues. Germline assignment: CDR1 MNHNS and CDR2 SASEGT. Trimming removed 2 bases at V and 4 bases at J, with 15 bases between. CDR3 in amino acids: CASSESPLAQYNEQFF. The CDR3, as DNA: TGTGCCAGCAGTGAAAGTCCCCTAGCCCAATACAATGAGCAGTTCTTC.

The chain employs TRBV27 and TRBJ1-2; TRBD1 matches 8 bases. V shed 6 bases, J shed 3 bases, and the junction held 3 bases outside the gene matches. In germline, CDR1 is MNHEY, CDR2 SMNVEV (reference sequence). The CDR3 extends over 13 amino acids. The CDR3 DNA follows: TGTGCCAGCAGCGACAGGGGTGACTATGGCTACACCTTC. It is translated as CASSDRGDYGYTF.

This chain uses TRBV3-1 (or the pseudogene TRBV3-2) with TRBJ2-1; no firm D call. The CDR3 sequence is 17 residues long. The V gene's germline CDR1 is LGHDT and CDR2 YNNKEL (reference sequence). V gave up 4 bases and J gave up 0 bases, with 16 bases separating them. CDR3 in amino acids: CASSREIAASSYNEQFF. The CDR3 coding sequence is TGTGCCAGCAGCCGAGAAATAGCTGCGAGCTCCTACAATGAGCAGTTCTTC.

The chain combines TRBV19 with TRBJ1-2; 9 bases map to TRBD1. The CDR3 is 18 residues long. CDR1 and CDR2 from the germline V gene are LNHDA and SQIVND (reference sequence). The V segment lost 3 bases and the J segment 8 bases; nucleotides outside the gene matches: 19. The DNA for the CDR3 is TGTGCCAGTAGTATTCCGTCGGTCGGGACAGGGTCCCCCGTAGGCTACACCTTC. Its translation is CASSIPSVGTGSPVGYTF.

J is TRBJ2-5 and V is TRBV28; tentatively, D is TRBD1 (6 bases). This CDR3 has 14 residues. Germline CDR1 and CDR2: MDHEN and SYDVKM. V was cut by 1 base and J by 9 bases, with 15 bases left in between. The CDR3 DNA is TGTGCCAGCAGTTTATATGGGACATCAACGGCCCAGTACTTC. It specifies CASSLYGTSTAQYF. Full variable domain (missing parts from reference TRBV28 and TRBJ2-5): DVKVTQSSRYLVKRTGEKVFLECVQDMDHENMFWYRQDPGLGLRLIYFSYDVKMKEKGDIPEGYSVSREKKERFSLILESASTNQTSMYLCASSLYGTSTAQYFGPGTRLLVL.

The CDR3 sequence: CASRRQESSYNSPLHF. As DNA, the CDR3 is TGTGCCAGCAGACGACAGGAGAGCTCCTATAATTCACCCCTCCACTTT. The rearrangement links TRBV5-6 to TRBJ1-6; the D gene is possibly TRBD1 (6 bases). This CDR3 has 16 residues. Per the germline V gene, CDR1 is SGHDT and CDR2 is YYEEEE. V was cut by 5 bases and J by 0 bases, with 12 bases left in between.

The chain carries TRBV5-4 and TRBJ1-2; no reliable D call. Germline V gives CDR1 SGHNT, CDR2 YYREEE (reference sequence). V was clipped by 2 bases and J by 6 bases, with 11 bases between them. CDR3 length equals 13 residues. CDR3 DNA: TGTGCCAGCAGCTTTCCGGGGATCCATGGCTACACCTTC. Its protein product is CASSFPGIHGYTF.

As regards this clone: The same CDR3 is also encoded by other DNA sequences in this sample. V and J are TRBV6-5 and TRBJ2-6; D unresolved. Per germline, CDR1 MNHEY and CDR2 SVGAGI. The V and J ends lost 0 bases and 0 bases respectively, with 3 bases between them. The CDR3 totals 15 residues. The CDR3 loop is CASSYSLSGANVLTF. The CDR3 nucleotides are TGTGCCAGCAGTTACTCTCTCTCTGGGGCCAACGTCCTGACTTTC.

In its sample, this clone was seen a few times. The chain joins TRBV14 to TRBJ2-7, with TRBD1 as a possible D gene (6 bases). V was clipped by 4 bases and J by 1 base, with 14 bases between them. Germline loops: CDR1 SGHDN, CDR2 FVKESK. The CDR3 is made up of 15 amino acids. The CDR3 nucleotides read TGTGCCAGCAGCCTCCTCGGGACACTGTCCTACGAGCAGTACTTC. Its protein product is CASSLLGTLSYEQYF.

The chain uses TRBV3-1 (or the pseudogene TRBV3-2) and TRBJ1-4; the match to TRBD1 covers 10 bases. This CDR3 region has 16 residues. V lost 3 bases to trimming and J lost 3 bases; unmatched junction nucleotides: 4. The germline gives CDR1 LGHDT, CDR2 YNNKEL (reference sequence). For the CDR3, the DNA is TGTGCCAGCAGCCACAGACAGGGGGCACCTAATGAAAAACTGTTTTTT. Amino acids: CASSHRQGAPNEKLFF.

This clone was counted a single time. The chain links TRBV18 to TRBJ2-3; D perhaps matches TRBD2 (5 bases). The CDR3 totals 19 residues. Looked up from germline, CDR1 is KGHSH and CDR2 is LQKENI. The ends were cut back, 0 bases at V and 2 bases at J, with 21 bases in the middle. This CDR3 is CASSPPQNTEREFTDTQYF. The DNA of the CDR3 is TGTGCCAGCTCACCACCCCAGAATACGGAGAGGGAGTTCACAGATACGCAGTATTTT.

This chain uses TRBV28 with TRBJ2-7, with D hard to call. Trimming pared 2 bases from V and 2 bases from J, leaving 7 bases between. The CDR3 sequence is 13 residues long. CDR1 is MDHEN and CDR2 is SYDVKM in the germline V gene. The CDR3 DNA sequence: TGTGCCAGCAGTTTAGAAACGGCCTACGAGCAGTACTTC. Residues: CASSLETAYEQYF.

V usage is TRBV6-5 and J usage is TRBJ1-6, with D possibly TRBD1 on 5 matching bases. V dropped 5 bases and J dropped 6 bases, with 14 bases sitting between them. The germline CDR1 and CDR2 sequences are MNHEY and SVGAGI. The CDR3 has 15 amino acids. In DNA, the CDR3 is TGTGCCAGCAGTCCCCTTACGGGACTTAATTCACCCCTCCACTTT. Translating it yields CASSPLTGLNSPLHF.